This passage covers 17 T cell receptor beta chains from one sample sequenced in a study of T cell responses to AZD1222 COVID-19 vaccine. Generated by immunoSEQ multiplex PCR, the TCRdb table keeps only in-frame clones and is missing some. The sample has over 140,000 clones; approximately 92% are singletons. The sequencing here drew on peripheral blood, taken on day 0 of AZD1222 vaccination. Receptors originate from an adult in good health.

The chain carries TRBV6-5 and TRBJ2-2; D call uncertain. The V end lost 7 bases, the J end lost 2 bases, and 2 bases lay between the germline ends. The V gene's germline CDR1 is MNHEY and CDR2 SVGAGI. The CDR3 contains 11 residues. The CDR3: CASTNTGELFF. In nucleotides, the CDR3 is TGTGCCAGCACCAACACCGGGGAGCTGTTTTTT.

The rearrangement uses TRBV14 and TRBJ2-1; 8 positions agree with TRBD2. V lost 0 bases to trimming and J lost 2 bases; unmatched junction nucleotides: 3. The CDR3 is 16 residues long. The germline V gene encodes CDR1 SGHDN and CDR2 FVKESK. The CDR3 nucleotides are TGTGCCAGCAGCCAAGAATGGGGACTAGCCTACAATGAGCAGTTCTTC. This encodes CASSQEWGLAYNEQFF.

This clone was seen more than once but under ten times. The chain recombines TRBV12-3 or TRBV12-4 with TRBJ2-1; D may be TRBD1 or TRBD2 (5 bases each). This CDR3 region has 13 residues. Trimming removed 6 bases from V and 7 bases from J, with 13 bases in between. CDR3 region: CASSPQGVNEQFF. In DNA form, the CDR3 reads TGTGCCAGCAGCCCCCAGGGAGTGAATGAGCAGTTCTTC.

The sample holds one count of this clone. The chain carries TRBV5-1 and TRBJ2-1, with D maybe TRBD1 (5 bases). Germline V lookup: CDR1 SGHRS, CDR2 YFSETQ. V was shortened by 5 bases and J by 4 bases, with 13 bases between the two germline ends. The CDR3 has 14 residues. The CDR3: CASSSRQYYNEQFF. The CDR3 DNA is TGCGCCAGCAGTTCCCGACAGTATTACAATGAGCAGTTCTTC.

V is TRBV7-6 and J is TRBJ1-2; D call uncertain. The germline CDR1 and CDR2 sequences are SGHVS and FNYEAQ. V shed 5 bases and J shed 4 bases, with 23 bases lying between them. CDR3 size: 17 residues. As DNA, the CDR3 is TGTGCCAGCAGCCCACTTCCGGAGCGGTGGCGTGGCTATGGCTACACCTTC. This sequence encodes CASSPLPERWRGYGYTF.

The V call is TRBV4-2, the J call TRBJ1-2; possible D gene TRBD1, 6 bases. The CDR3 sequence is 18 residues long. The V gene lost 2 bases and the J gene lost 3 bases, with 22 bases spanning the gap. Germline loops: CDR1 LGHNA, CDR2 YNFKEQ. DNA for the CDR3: TGTGCCAGCAGCCAACAAGTGGGTCGGCAGGGGTGGGACTATGGCTACACCTTC. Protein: CASSQQVGRQGWDYGYTF.

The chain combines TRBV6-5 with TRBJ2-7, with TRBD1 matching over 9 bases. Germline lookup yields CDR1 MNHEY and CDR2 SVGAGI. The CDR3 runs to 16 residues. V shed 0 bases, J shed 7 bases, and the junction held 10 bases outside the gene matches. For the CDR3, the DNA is TGTGCCAGCAGTTACTCACCCCCGGGACAGGGTCTAGAGCAGTACTTC. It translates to CASSYSPPGQGLEQYF.

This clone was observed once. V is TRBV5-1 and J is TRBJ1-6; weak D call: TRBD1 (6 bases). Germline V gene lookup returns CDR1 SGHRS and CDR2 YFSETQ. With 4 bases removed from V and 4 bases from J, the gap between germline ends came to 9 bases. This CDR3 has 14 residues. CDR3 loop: CASSEGEYNSPLHF. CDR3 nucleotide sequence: TGCGCCAGCAGCGAGGGGGAGTATAATTCACCCCTCCACTTT.

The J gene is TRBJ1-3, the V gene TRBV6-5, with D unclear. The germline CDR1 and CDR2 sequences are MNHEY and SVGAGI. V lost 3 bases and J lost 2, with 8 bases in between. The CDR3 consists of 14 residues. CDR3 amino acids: CASSYRAAGNTIYF. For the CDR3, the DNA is TGTGCCAGCAGTTATCGGGCAGCTGGAAACACCATATATTTT.

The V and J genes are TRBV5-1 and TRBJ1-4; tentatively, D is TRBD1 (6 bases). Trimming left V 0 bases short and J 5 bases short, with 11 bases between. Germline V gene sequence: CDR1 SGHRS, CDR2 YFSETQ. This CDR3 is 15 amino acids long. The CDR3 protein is CASSLVSDSNEKLFF. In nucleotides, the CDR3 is TGCGCCAGCAGCTTGGTCTCGGACAGCAATGAAAAACTGTTTTTT.

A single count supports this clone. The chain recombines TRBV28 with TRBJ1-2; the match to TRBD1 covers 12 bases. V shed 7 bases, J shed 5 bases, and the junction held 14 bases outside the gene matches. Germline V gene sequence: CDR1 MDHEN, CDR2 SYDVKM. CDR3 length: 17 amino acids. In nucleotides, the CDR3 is TGTGCCAGCACCAGTATCGGGACAGGGGGCCGAGTTTATGGCTACACCTTC. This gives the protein CASTSIGTGGRVYGYTF.

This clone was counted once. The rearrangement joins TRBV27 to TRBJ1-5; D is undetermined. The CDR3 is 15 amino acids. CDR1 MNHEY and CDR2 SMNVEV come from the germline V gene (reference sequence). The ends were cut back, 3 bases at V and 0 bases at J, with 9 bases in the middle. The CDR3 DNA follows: TGTGCCAGCAGTTTTGGGAGAAATAGCAATCAGCCCCAGCATTTT. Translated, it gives CASSFGRNSNQPQHF.

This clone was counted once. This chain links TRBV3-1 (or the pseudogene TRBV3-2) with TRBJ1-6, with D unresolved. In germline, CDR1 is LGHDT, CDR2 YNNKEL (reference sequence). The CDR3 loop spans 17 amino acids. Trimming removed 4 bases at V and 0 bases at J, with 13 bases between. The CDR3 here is CASSPTDDSSYNSPLHF. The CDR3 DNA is TGTGCCAGCAGCCCTACCGACGATAGCTCCTATAATTCACCCCTCCACTTT.

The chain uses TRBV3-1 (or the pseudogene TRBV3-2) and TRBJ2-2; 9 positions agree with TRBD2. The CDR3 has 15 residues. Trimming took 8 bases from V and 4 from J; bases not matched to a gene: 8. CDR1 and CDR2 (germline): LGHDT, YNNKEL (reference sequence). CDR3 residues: CASHEAGGRTGELFF. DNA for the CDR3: TGTGCCAGCCACGAAGCGGGAGGCCGCACCGGGGAGCTGTTTTTT.

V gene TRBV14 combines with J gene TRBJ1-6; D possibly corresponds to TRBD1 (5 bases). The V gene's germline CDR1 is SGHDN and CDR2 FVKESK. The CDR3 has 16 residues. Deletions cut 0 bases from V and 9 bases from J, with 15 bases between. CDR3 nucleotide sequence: TGTGCCAGCAGCCAAGATAATTACAGGACTTCTTCACCCCTCCACTTT. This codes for CASSQDNYRTSSPLHF.

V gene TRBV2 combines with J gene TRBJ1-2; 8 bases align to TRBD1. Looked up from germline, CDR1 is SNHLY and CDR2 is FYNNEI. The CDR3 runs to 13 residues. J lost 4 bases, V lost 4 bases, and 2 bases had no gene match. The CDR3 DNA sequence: TGTGCCAGCAGTGTAACAGGGGGCTATGGCTACACCTTC. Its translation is CASSVTGGYGYTF.

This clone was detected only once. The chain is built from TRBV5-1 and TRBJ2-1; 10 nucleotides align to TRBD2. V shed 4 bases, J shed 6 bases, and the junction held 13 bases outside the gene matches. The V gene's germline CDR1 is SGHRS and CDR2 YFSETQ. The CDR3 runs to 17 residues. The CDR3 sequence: CASSVSTGLAGANEQFF. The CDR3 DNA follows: TGCGCCAGCAGCGTATCAACCGGGCTAGCGGGAGCCAATGAGCAGTTCTTC.